This T cell receptor (beta chain) was sequenced in a study of T cell changes during pregnancy in multiple sclerosis. Using immunoSEQ multiplex PCR, the repertoire was profiled, and TCRdb retains in-frame clones only, with some absent. Of almost 95,000 clones detected, more than 85% appear once; the ten largest clones hold approximately 1.5%. CDR1 GTSNPN and CDR2 SVGIG come from the germline V gene (reference sequence). The CDR3 is 14 residues long. V was clipped by 2 bases and J by 6 bases; unmatched bases: 9. The chain joins TRBV30 to TRBJ2-5; 7 positions agree with TRBD2. The material sequenced was peripheral blood, taken in the first trimester of pregnancy. The receptor's source is a female donor with multiple sclerosis, enrolled in a pregnancy study. DNA of the CDR3: TGTGCCTGGAGTAGGGACCCGGGGGGAAAGACCCAGTACTTC. Its protein is CAWSRDPGGKTQYF. Looking up the rest from reference TRBV30 and TRBJ2-5 gives the full variable domain: SQTIHQWPATLVQPVGSPLSLECTVEGTSNPNLYWYRQAAGRGLQLLFYSVGIGQISSEVPQNLSASRPQDRQFILSSKKLLLSDSGFYLCAWSRDPGGKTQYFGPGTRLLVL.